The sequence of this T cell receptor beta chain was determined in a study of blood T cell repertoires in COVID-19. About the research overall: Researchers got acute and convalescent COVID-19 samples from the United States, Italy and Spain. The cDNA or gDNA used as material had been derived from T cells, B-cell-depleted T cells, or PBMCs.

The CDR3 is 14 amino acids. Unmatched junction bases numbered 2, after V lost 4 bases and J lost 4 bases. The germline V gene has CDR1 LNHDA and CDR2 SQIVND (reference sequence). Authors' analysis steps: How many nucleated cells were present was estimated from reference gene primer amplification. Produced via immunoSEQ multiplex PCR; TCRdb's table is partial and in-frame only. V and J calls plus clone size are reproduced from that table; the DNA served to infer D and trimming. The top ten clones hold just over 6.5% of a sample with roughly 66,000 clones, around 82% of them seen once. Source material: peripheral blood. This receptor was obtained from a man aged 55 to 70 with acute or convalescent COVID-19. This rearrangement joins TRBV19 to TRBJ1-5, with 9 bases matching TRBD1. The CDR3 DNA is TGTGCCAGTAGTACCGGGACAGGGAATCAGCCCCAGCATTTT. This codes for CASSTGTGNQPQHF.